This TCR beta chain originates from a study of shared clonotypes between healthy human individuals. The CDR3 contains 17 residues. Trimming took off 1 base at V and 6 bases at J, with 20 bases between the two ends. Germline V gene sequence: CDR1 SGHDT, CDR2 YYEEEE. Sequenced by immunoSEQ multiplex PCR; TCRdb stores in-frame clones only, minus some. The sample consists of about 2.4 million clones, approximately 93% of them appearing once. The chain joins TRBV5-6 to TRBJ2-1; a weak D match, TRBD2 (6 bases). Sequenced: naive CD4+ T cells from PBMCs. The subset denotes: CD45RA+ positively selected. The receptor's source is a man in his late teens or twenties in good health. Some clones in this sample may be carry-over from other donors' samples. CDR3 in DNA: TGTGCCAGCAGCTTGTTTACTAGCACCCCTTTGGTCAATGAGCAGTTCTTC. Translation gives CASSLFTSTPLVNEQFF. Full variable domain (rest looked up from reference TRBV5-6 and TRBJ2-1): DAGVTQSPTHLIKTRGQQVTLRCSPKSGHDTVSWYQQALGQGPQFIFQYYEEEERQRGNFPDRFSGHQFPNYSSELNVNALLLGDSALYLCASSLFTSTPLVNEQFFGPGTRLTVL.